A selection of T cell receptor beta chains follows, all from one sample in a study of post-analysis software for immune sequencing data. TCRdb analysed the PCR reads with MiXCR anew, one entry per CDR3 protein. The sample gives roughly 620,000 distinct CDR3 sequences, roughly 40% of which show up once; around 1.7% is in the top ten. Material for sequencing was blood. These receptors were collected from a girl aged 5-17 years with multiple sclerosis. CDR3s include the opening cysteine and the closing phenylalanine or tryptophan. The listing skips clone size in some rows; elsewhere it reads once, few, many or a size class.

TRBJ2-1 TRBV7-4 once CASSGTGTRPNEQFF
TRBJ2-4 TRBV20-1 once CSATTGTVAKNIQYF
TRBJ2-5 TRBV3-1 NA CASRPDAETQYF
TRBJ2-7 TRBV29-1 NA CSVEVGIRDRGIYEQYF
TRBJ2-7 TRBV6-1 NA CASTPAALREQYF
TRBJ2-5 TRBV7-8 NA CASSLDPNRGERETQYF
TRBJ2-7 TRBV5-1 NA CASSLGASESYEQYF
TRBJ2-3 TRBV5-1 many CASSLAPGSTDTQYF
TRBJ2-1 TRBV12-3/TRBV12-4 NA CASSWGDNSYNEQFF
TRBJ2-7 TRBV4-1 NA CASSQGPRKGGTYEQYF
TRBJ2-3 TRBV2 NA CATTKGVAADTQYF
TRBJ2-5 TRBV20-1 NA CSARVAPQGETQYF
TRBJ2-7 TRBV12-3/TRBV12-4 NA CASSNGRASYEQYF
TRBJ2-1 TRBV7-9 NA CASTYQQVEQFF
TRBJ2-1 TRBV24-1 NA CATSPGTTGSSYNEQFF
TRBJ2-3 TRBV20-1 few CSARWTSGSTDTQYF
TRBJ2-7 TRBV13 few CASKSGTEFYEQYF
TRBJ2-7 TRBV20-1 NA CSASPRVLARGSYEQYF
TRBJ2-1 TRBV11-2 NA CASSLKRTGEFYNEQFF
TRBJ2-5 TRBV15 NA CATSRESQQETQYF
TRBJ2-5 TRBV20-1 few CSARGGDHLRETQYF
TRBJ2-7 TRBV10-3 few CAISLSGLASDEQYF
TRBJ2-2 TRBV24-1 NA CATMEGANTGELFF
TRBJ2-1 TRBV7-6 NA CASSEGTSGRGEQFF
TRBJ1-6 TRBV20-1 NA CSARDTPDRTVYSPLHF
NA TRBV9 NA CASSVSGTREETQYF
TRBJ2-5 TRBV20-1 NA CSATGTSLYQETQYF
TRBJ2-5 TRBV9 NA CASSVWRGPEETQYF
TRBJ2-7 TRBV20-1 NA CSARAGGRRGEQYF
TRBJ2-1 TRBV5-1 few CASSRTGVADEQFF
TRBJ2-3 TRBV4-1 NA CASSQLLAGITDTQYF
TRBJ2-1 TRBV12-3/TRBV12-4 few CASSLAGTSGSNEQFF
TRBJ1-5 TRBV6-5 NA CASSLRGTGQPQHF
TRBJ2-7 TRBV5-1 NA CASRPGQPDEQYF
TRBJ2-1 TRBV14 NA CASSAEAGGHYNEQFF
TRBJ1-1 TRBV10-3 NA CAISGVGTVNTEAFF
TRBJ1-2 TRBV20-1 NA CSAIPGQSVNYGYTF
TRBJ2-1 TRBV12-3/TRBV12-4 NA CASSRTYNEQFF
TRBJ1-2 TRBV12-3/TRBV12-4 NA CASSLASAGSGYTF
TRBJ1-1 TRBV12-3/TRBV12-4 NA CASSRSRNTEAFF
TRBJ2-1 TRBV7-9 NA CASSFNRGIYNEQFF
TRBJ2-3 TRBV20-1 NA CSARKGSHTDTQYF
TRBJ2-7 TRBV4-1 NA CASSQGRDTSYEQYF
TRBJ2-1 TRBV5-1 few CASSLRAVGSSYNEQFF
TRBJ2-1 TRBV12-3/TRBV12-4 NA CASSLGGGTSGKDEQFF
TRBJ2-1 TRBV11-1 few CASSLTGPLNEQFF
TRBJ2-7 TRBV10-1 NA CVSSGSSYEQYF
TRBJ1-2 TRBV6-1 NA CASRIRGYTF
TRBJ2-3 TRBV4-1 NA CASSQDRGADTQYF